Below, 11 T cell receptor beta chains from the same sample are listed, as sequenced in a study of T cells in Graves' hyperthyroidism and ophthalmopathy. Amplified TCR beta CDR3 regions came from RNA transcripts. In the first-round RT-PCR of the TCR CDR3, the HTBI primer set was used. TCRdb reanalysed the multiplex PCR reads using MiXCR and keeps one entry per CDR3 protein. There are about 400,000 distinct CDR3 sequences in the sample; less than 15% occur only once, and 9.2% lies in the top ten. The sample taken for sequencing was blood. Source of these receptors: a young woman with Graves' hyperthyroidism.

This clonotype has just a few counts. V gene TRBV10-3 combines with J gene TRBJ1-2; TRBD1 matches at 11 bases. This CDR3 spans 17 amino acids. Germline V CDR1 and CDR2: ENHRY, SYGVKD. J was trimmed by 3 bases and V by 8 bases; bases with no gene match: 14. The CDR3 region has the DNA TGTGCCATCGGCGTTCCGGGACAGGGGGTATTAGACTATGGCTACACCTTC. This translates into CAIGVPGQGVLDYGYTF.

The sample holds many counts of this clonotype. The V and J genes are TRBV7-9 and TRBJ1-2, with TRBD1 identical over 7 bases. The CDR3 loop spans 13 amino acids. Losses at the gene ends were 3 bases for V and 7 bases for J; bases not matched to a gene: 5. Per the germline V gene, CDR1 is SEHNR and CDR2 is FQNEAQ (reference sequence). The CDR3 sequence is CASSLIGGRGYTF. CDR3 DNA: TGTGCCAGCAGCTTGATAGGGGGCCGTGGCTACACCTTC.

This clonotype has more than one count but fewer than ten. This rearrangement joins TRBV7-9 to TRBJ2-7; D may be TRBD1 or TRBD2 (5 bases each). Germline V gives CDR1 SEHNR, CDR2 FQNEAQ (reference sequence). CDR3 length: 13 residues. Deletions cut 7 bases from V and 7 bases from J, with 17 bases between. CDR3 bases: TGTGCCAGCACCTACTCGGGGCAAGAAGAGCAGTACTTC. Encoded protein: CASTYSGQEEQYF.

This clonotype was seen a handful of times. The chain employs TRBV6-1 and TRBJ1-6, with TRBD1 as a possible D gene (5 bases). This CDR3 spans 15 amino acids. CDR1 MNHNS and CDR2 SASEGT come from the germline V gene. V gave up 6 bases and J gave up 8 bases, with 17 bases separating them. Written as DNA, the CDR3 is TGTGCCAGCAGCCCACACACAGGTGTGGATTCACCCCTCCACTTT. Its protein is CASSPHTGVDSPLHF.

For this clonotype: A read error is possible here, since a much larger clone lies one base away. This chain connects TRBV6-1 to TRBJ1-1; D is undetermined. CDR3 length: 12 amino acids. V lost 8 bases, J lost 5 bases, and 12 bases lay in between. The germline CDR1 and CDR2 sequences are MNHNS and SASEGT. In DNA form, the CDR3 reads TGTGCCAGCCGCGAAGGTCGGACTGAAGCTTTCTTT. The encoded protein is CASREGRTEAFF.

The chain joins TRBV6-1 to TRBJ2-1; D gene uncertain. The CDR3 spans 13 residues. Germline V CDR1 and CDR2: MNHNS, SASEGT. Trimming removed 6 bases from V and 10 bases from J, with 16 bases in between. The CDR3 protein is CASSLTRPGEQFF. As DNA, the CDR3 is TGTGCCAGCAGCCTGACCCGACCTGGGGAGCAGTTCTTC.

Many counts were recorded for this clonotype. The V call is TRBV7-8, the J call TRBJ2-1; 10 nucleotides line up with TRBD2. From germline, CDR1 is SGHVS and CDR2 FQNEAQ. J gave up 4 bases and V 6 bases, and 6 bases lay outside the gene matches. The CDR3 is 15 residues long. The CDR3: CASSPGSGGYNEQFF. For the CDR3, the DNA is TGTGCCAGCAGTCCAGGTAGCGGGGGGTACAATGAGCAGTTCTTC. The full variable domain, in which reference TRBV7-8 and TRBJ2-1 provide the parts outside the CDR3, is GAGVSQSPRYKVAKRGQDVALRCDPISGHVSLFWYQQALGQGPEFLTYFQNEAQLDKSGLPSDRFFAERPEGSVSTLKIQRTQQEDSAVYLCASSPGSGGYNEQFFGPGTRLTVL.

This clonotype turned up a few times. The gene calls are TRBV4-2 and TRBJ2-7; TRBD2 might be the D (6 bases). The CDR3 totals 12 residues. Per germline, CDR1 LGHNA and CDR2 YNFKEQ. V shed 4 bases and J shed 6 bases, with 10 bases lying between them. CDR3 in amino acids: CASSPSTSEQYF. The CDR3 DNA reads as TGTGCCAGCAGCCCGTCGACTAGCGAGCAGTACTTC.

This clonotype was recorded only once. One base away lies a much larger clone, so this may be a sequencing read error. The chain employs TRBV27 and TRBJ1-5; 11 bases align to TRBD1. V trimming: 6 bases; J trimming: 4 bases; junction bases outside the gene matches: 2. The V gene's germline CDR1 is MNHEY and CDR2 SMNVEV (reference sequence). There are 14 residues in the CDR3. CDR3 sequence: CASSRDRGNQPQHF. CDR3 bases: TGTGCCAGCAGCCGGGACAGGGGGAATCAGCCCCAGCATTTT.

This clonotype was seen repeatedly, ten times or more. The chain uses TRBV12-3 or TRBV12-4 and TRBJ1-1, with TRBD1 matching over 7 bases. Losses at the gene ends were 5 bases for V and 4 bases for J; bases not matched to a gene: 4. The CDR3 totals 13 residues. The CDR3 loop is CASSLGTVTEAFF. CDR3 DNA sequence: TGTGCCAGCAGTCTCGGGACAGTCACTGAAGCTTTCTTT.

Many counts were recorded for this clonotype. The V call is TRBV9, the J call TRBJ2-1; D not resolved. CDR3 size: 13 residues. Trimming cost V 0 bases and J 10 bases, with 11 bases left between them. The V gene's germline CDR1 is SGDLS and CDR2 YYNGEE. In DNA form, the CDR3 reads TGTGCCAGCAGCGTAGGCCTAACTCGGGAGCAGTTCTTC. This codes for CASSVGLTREQFF.